These T cell receptor beta chains were read from a single sample in a study of CD8 T cells in ankylosing spondylitis. TCRdb reprocessed the 5' RACE reads via MiXCR and lists one record per CDR3 protein. In the table there are about 480,000 distinct CDR3 sequences, 17% of which are singletons. The sequenced sample consisted of blood, either unsorted or a sorted T cell fraction (not recorded which). The receptors derive from a male donor with ankylosing spondylitis. Both conserved end residues are part of each CDR3. The D gene is left open where the match is weak. Size is omitted from some rows. Given values are once, few, many or a class for expanded clones.

V gene	J gene	D gene	clone size	CDR3 DNA	CDR3 protein
TRBV6-4	TRBJ2-7	TRBD1	-	TGTGCCAGCAGTGATGGTTGTCGGGACAGGGGGCTCTACGAGCAGTACTTC	CASSDGCRDRGLYEQYF
TRBV20-1	TRBJ2-6	-	few	TGCAGTGCTAGACCACGCGAGACGGTGCTCTCTGGGGCCAACGTCCTGACTTTC	CSARPRETVLSGANVLTF
TRBV7-8	TRBJ1-2	TRBD1	few	TGTGCCAGCAGCTCCGGGACAGGGATCTATGGCTACACCTTC	CASSSGTGIYGYTF
TRBV4-1	TRBJ2-1	TRBD1	-	TGCGCCAGCAGCCACCCCGGGACAGGGAAGGGTGAGCAGTTCTTC	CASSHPGTGKGEQFF
TRBV6-1	TRBJ2-3	TRBD2	-	TGTGCCAGCAGTGAAGCGGTTCTAGCGGGAGGGCGAGTAGATACGCAGTATTTT	CASSEAVLAGGRVDTQYF
TRBV12-3/TRBV12-4	TRBJ2-3	TRBD1	few	TGTGCCAGCAGTGCAGAGGGGGCAGCCCAAGATACGCAGTATTTT	CASSAEGAAQDTQYF
TRBV20-1	TRBJ2-1	-	-	TGCAGTGCTAGACAAAGGGACCGCTCCCTCTACAATGAGCAGTTCTTC	CSARQRDRSLYNEQFF
TRBV5-1	TRBJ1-5	-	few	TGCGCCAGCAGCCGAGGGGCCGGGACCAATCAGCCCCAGCATTTT	CASSRGAGTNQPQHF
TRBV12-3/TRBV12-4	TRBJ1-1	TRBD1	many	TGTGCCAGCATTGACAGGGGGCTAAGGAACACTGAAGCTTTCTTT	CASIDRGLRNTEAFF
TRBV20-1	TRBJ2-2	TRBD2	few	TGCAGTGCTAAGACTAGCGGGACGACCGGGGAGCTGTTTTTT	CSAKTSGTTGELFF
TRBV20-1	TRBJ1-1	-	-	TGCAGTGCTAGGACAGAACCGAACACTGAAGCTTTCTTT	CSARTEPNTEAFF
TRBV5-1	TRBJ2-5	TRBD1	-	TGCGCCAGCAGCTTGATGGGACAGGGGTTTCTCGAGACCCAGTACTTC	CASSLMGQGFLETQYF
TRBV7-2	TRBJ2-5	TRBD1	many	TGTGCCAGCAGCTTACGTCAGGGGGCCAGGGAGACCCAGTACTTC	CASSLRQGARETQYF
TRBV7-6	TRBJ1-1	TRBD1	-	TGTGCCAGCAGCAAGGGACAGGGGACTGAAGCTTTCTTT	CASSKGQGTEAFF
TRBV12-3/TRBV12-4	TRBJ1-4	-	-	TGTGCCAGCGCAGGGATAGAAAAACTGTTTTTT	CASAGIEKLFF
TRBV28	TRBJ1-5	-	-	TGTGCGACCTGCCTCTGGAGTCAGCCCCAGCATTTT	CATCLWSQPQHF
TRBV29-1	TRBJ2-3	-	few	TGCAGCTCCTCCGGGTCTGATTTTCGACAGCCCTACACAGATACGCAGTATTTT	CSSSGSDFRQPYTDTQYF
TRBV20-1	TRBJ2-7	-	-	TGCAGTGCTAGAAACCCCGGGACTCTGACCTACGAGCAGTACTTC	CSARNPGTLTYEQYF
TRBV3-1	TRBJ1-3	-	many	TGTGCCAGCAGCCATGCCGGGGCCTCTGGAAACACCATATATTTT	CASSHAGASGNTIYF
TRBV7-8	TRBJ2-3	-	few	TGTGCCAGCAGCCTAAAGGACTTCACAGATACGCAGTATTTT	CASSLKDFTDTQYF
TRBV27	TRBJ2-1	-	-	TGTGCCAGCAGTTTTTACGGCCTCTCCTACAATGAGCAGTTCTTC	CASSFYGLSYNEQFF
TRBV20-1	TRBJ1-5	-	-	TGCAGTGCTCGAACAGGGTATCAATCTCAGCCCCAGCATTTT	CSARTGYQSQPQHF
TRBV12-3/TRBV12-4	TRBJ2-7	TRBD2	few	TGTGCCAGCAGTCATACCCGCCCGGGGCTAGCGGGGGGGAAATCCTACGAGCAGTACTTC	CASSHTRPGLAGGKSYEQYF
TRBV7-8	TRBJ1-1	-	few	TGTGCCAGCAGCCATGGGAACACAATGAACACTGAAGCTTTCTTT	CASSHGNTMNTEAFF
TRBV6-2/TRBV6-3	TRBJ2-5	-	few	TGTGCCAGCAGCTACACCGTCGGGACCCAGTACTTC	CASSYTVGTQYF
TRBV29-1	TRBJ1-1	TRBD1	many	TGCAGCGTTGCTATCTTGGACAGGCAAAACACTGAAGCTTTCTTT	CSVAILDRQNTEAFF
TRBV28	TRBJ2-7	-	few	TGTGCCAACCTAAACGGGCGCAACGAGCAGTACTTC	CANLNGRNEQYF
TRBV5-1	TRBJ1-2	TRBD1	few	TGCGCCAGCGCCCACACAGGGGACTATGGCTACACCTTC	CASAHTGDYGYTF
TRBV5-1	TRBJ1-6	TRBD1	-	TGCGCCAGCAGCCTCTGGACAGGGGGTCTTTCACCCCTCCACTTT	CASSLWTGGLSPLHF
TRBV5-1	TRBJ2-6	-	many	TGCGCCAGCAGCTTGGACATCTCTGGGGCCAACGTCCTGACTTTC	CASSLDISGANVLTF
TRBV4-3	TRBJ1-4	-	-	TGCGCCAGCAGCCAAGCGGCAGGGACAACTAATGAAAAACTGTTTTTT	CASSQAAGTTNEKLFF
TRBV28	TRBJ2-2	TRBD2	-	TGTGCCAGCAGTTCCCCCGGAGGGAGGGCGACCGGGGAGCTGTTTTTT	CASSSPGGRATGELFF
TRBV7-9	TRBJ1-1	TRBD1	few	TGTGCCAGCAGCAGAACAGGGGAAAATGAAGCTTTCTTT	CASSRTGENEAFF
TRBV30	TRBJ2-2	TRBD1	-	TGTGCCTGGAGTAGAGACAGGGTCCTCACCGGGGAGCTGTTTTTT	CAWSRDRVLTGELFF
TRBV19	TRBJ1-1	TRBD1	-	TGTGCCAGTATCAGCACCGGACAGGTGAACACTGAAGCTTTCTTT	CASISTGQVNTEAFF
TRBV5-5	TRBJ2-7	-	-	TGTGCCAGCAGCTTCTCAGGGGGGACGACCGAGCAGTACTTC	CASSFSGGTTEQYF
TRBV5-1	TRBJ1-3	-	many	TGCGCCAGCAGCGTCACCGGGACTGGAGTACCTTCGGATGGAAACACCATATATTTT	CASSVTGTGVPSDGNTIYF
TRBV19	TRBJ2-2	-	few	TGTGCCAGTAGTAGGCTTCCGCAGAACACCGGGGAGCTGTTTTTT	CASSRLPQNTGELFF
TRBV11-2	TRBJ2-7	-	-	TGTGCCAGCAGCTCACGGACAAGGGGTTCCTACGAGCAGTACTTC	CASSSRTRGSYEQYF